Listed below are T cell receptor beta chains from one sample, sequenced in a study of T cell responses to AZD1222 COVID-19 vaccine. Clones were read by immunoSEQ multiplex PCR, and TCRdb kept only the in-frame ones, dropping some. The data contain around 150,000 clones, around 95% of them singletons. The sample here was peripheral blood, taken on day 0 of AZD1222 vaccination. These TCRs come from an adult in good health. Both conserved end residues are part of each CDR3. The order of the fields is clone size, D gene, V gene, J gene, CDR3 protein, CDR3 DNA. D genes are given only for firm matches. Size is omitted from some rows. Given values are once, few, many or a class for expanded clones.

size: .; D: TRBD1; V: TRBV6-6; J: TRBJ1-5; CDR3: CASSSAGGGNQPQHF; DNA: TGTGCCAGCAGTTCCGCAGGGGGAGGCAATCAGCCCCAGCATTTT
size: .; D: TRBD1; V: TRBV9; J: TRBJ1-2; CDR3: CASSTTPPRTGKDYGYTF; DNA: TGTGCCAGCAGCACAACCCCCCCCCGGACAGGGAAGGACTATGGCTACACCTTC
size: .; D: TRBD2; V: TRBV28; J: TRBJ2-7; CDR3: CASSSWTSGSSSYEQYF; DNA: TGTGCCAGCAGTTCCTGGACTAGCGGGAGTAGCTCCTACGAGCAGTACTTC
size: .; D: .; V: TRBV15; J: TRBJ1-1; CDR3: CATSRTTGNTEAFF; DNA: TGTGCCACCAGCAGGACGACAGGGAACACTGAAGCTTTCTTT
size: .; D: .; V: TRBV18; J: TRBJ2-7; CDR3: CASSVDYEQYF; DNA: TGTGCCAGCTCCGTAGACTACGAGCAGTACTTC
size: .; D: TRBD1; V: TRBV10-3; J: TRBJ1-2; CDR3: CAITRDRSDLGTGYTF; DNA: TGTGCCATCACCAGGGACAGGTCAGACCTCGGGACAGGCTACACCTTC
size: .; D: .; V: TRBV5-5; J: TRBJ2-3; CDR3: CASSLAADTQYF; DNA: TGTGCCAGCAGCTTGGCGGCAGATACGCAGTATTTT
size: .; D: TRBD1; V: TRBV5-1; J: TRBJ2-3; CDR3: CASSRTGGRVTDTQYF; DNA: TGCGCCAGCAGCCGAACAGGGGGCCGGGTCACAGATACGCAGTATTTT
size: .; D: .; V: TRBV12-3/TRBV12-4; J: TRBJ1-5; CDR3: CASSHEAAPQHF; DNA: TGTGCCAGCAGTCACGAGGCAGCGCCCCAGCATTTT
size: .; D: .; V: TRBV2; J: TRBJ1-5; CDR3: CASSGSDQPQHF; DNA: TGTGCCAGTTCGGGGTCAGATCAGCCCCAGCATTTT
size: .; D: TRBD2; V: TRBV25-1; J: TRBJ2-2; CDR3: CAITVTSGRGDRAGELFF; DNA: TGTGCCATCACGGTAACTAGCGGGAGAGGGGACCGCGCCGGGGAGCTGTTTTTT
size: .; D: .; V: TRBV9; J: TRBJ1-1; CDR3: CASSVDGYTEAFF; DNA: TGTGCCAGCAGCGTAGATGGGTACACTGAAGCTTTCTTT
size: .; D: .; V: TRBV7-3; J: TRBJ1-1; CDR3: CASSLKAPGMGTEAFF; DNA: TGTGCCAGCAGCTTAAAGGCCCCGGGGATGGGCACTGAAGCTTTCTTT
size: .; D: .; V: TRBV4-1; J: TRBJ2-1; CDR3: CASGLALSSYNEQFF; DNA: TGCGCCAGCGGTCTAGCGTTGAGCTCCTACAATGAGCAGTTCTTC
size: .; D: .; V: TRBV5-6; J: TRBJ2-3; CDR3: CASSYGADGDTQYF; DNA: TGTGCCAGCAGCTATGGGGCTGATGGAGATACGCAGTATTTT
size: .; D: .; V: TRBV6-4; J: TRBJ2-2; CDR3: CASKSDEDTGELFF; DNA: TGTGCCAGCAAATCGGACGAGGACACCGGGGAGCTGTTTTTT
size: .; D: .; V: TRBV18; J: TRBJ2-2; CDR3: CASSPPSRGGTGELFF; DNA: TGTGCCAGCTCACCCCCTAGCCGCGGAGGGACCGGGGAGCTGTTTTTT
size: .; D: .; V: TRBV3-1/TRBV3-2; J: TRBJ2-7; CDR3: CASSQVGRTVYEQYF; DNA: TGTGCCAGCAGCCAAGTTGGGCGCACAGTCTACGAGCAGTACTTC
size: .; D: .; V: TRBV6-2/TRBV6-3; J: TRBJ1-6; CDR3: CASSYFGNSPLHF; DNA: TGTGCCAGCAGTTACTTCGGTAATTCACCCCTCCACTTT
size: .; D: .; V: TRBV5-8; J: TRBJ2-1; CDR3: CASSSSFAYSYNEQFF; DNA: TGTGCCAGCAGCTCCTCCTTCGCCTATTCCTACAATGAGCAGTTCTTC
size: .; D: .; V: TRBV29-1; J: TRBJ2-7; CDR3: CSVETVAGYEQYF; DNA: TGCAGCGTTGAAACAGTCGCAGGCTACGAGCAGTACTTC
size: once; D: .; V: TRBV9; J: TRBJ2-2; CDR3: CASSVATNDGELFF; DNA: TGTGCCAGCAGCGTAGCCACGAACGACGGGGAGCTGTTTTTT
size: .; D: .; V: TRBV6-5; J: TRBJ2-7; CDR3: CASNPTGFGYEQYF; DNA: TGTGCCAGCAATCCTACAGGGTTCGGCTACGAGCAGTACTTC
size: .; D: .; V: TRBV9; J: TRBJ2-1; CDR3: CASSVGSWDSPYNEQFF; DNA: TGTGCCAGCAGCGTAGGGTCCTGGGACTCCCCCTACAATGAGCAGTTCTTC
size: .; D: .; V: TRBV9; J: TRBJ1-1; CDR3: CASSEEGGTEAFF; DNA: TGTGCCAGCAGCGAGGAAGGGGGCACTGAAGCTTTCTTT
size: .; D: .; V: TRBV27; J: TRBJ2-1; CDR3: CASSLLQGPYNEQFF; DNA: TGTGCCAGCAGTTTATTGCAGGGCCCCTACAATGAGCAGTTCTTC
size: .; D: .; V: TRBV19; J: TRBJ2-1; CDR3: CASSIDLGLAYNEQFF; DNA: TGTGCCAGTAGTATAGATCTAGGGCTCGCCTACAATGAGCAGTTCTTC
size: .; D: .; V: TRBV6-5; J: TRBJ2-4; CDR3: CASRLQPAKNIQYF; DNA: TGTGCCAGCAGGTTACAACCAGCCAAAAACATTCAGTACTTC
size: .; D: .; V: TRBV18; J: TRBJ1-5; CDR3: CASSPSGEPQHF; DNA: TGTGCCAGCTCACCATCCGGCGAGCCCCAGCATTTT
size: .; D: .; V: TRBV4-2; J: TRBJ1-4; CDR3: CASSPRDGDNEKLFF; DNA: TGTGCCAGCAGCCCCCGGGACGGAGATAATGAAAAACTGTTTTTT
size: .; D: .; V: TRBV6-5; J: TRBJ1-4; CDR3: CASKEPGTANEKLFF; DNA: TGTGCCAGCAAGGAGCCCGGGACCGCAAATGAAAAACTGTTTTTT
size: .; D: .; V: TRBV25-1; J: TRBJ1-2; CDR3: CASSEGSRTAAYGYTF; DNA: TGTGCCAGCAGTGAAGGAAGCCGAACGGCGGCGTATGGCTACACCTTC
size: once; D: .; V: TRBV6-5; J: TRBJ2-1; CDR3: CASSDYSSYNEQFF; DNA: TGTGCCAGCAGCGACTACAGCTCCTACAATGAGCAGTTCTTC
size: .; D: TRBD1; V: TRBV18; J: TRBJ2-2; CDR3: CASSPMTGLNTGELFF; DNA: TGTGCCAGCTCACCGATGACAGGGTTGAACACCGGGGAGCTGTTTTTT
size: .; D: .; V: TRBV6-5; J: TRBJ1-5; CDR3: CASSLTGHQPQHF; DNA: TGTGCCAGCAGTCTAACAGGGCATCAGCCCCAGCATTTT
size: .; D: .; V: TRBV5-4; J: TRBJ2-7; CDR3: CASTPDPGSYEQYF; DNA: TGTGCCAGCACCCCTGACCCGGGCTCCTACGAGCAGTACTTC
size: once; D: TRBD2; V: TRBV9; J: TRBJ2-1; CDR3: CASSPPGLSIEQFF; DNA: TGTGCCAGCAGCCCTCCGGGACTATCAATCGAGCAGTTCTTC
size: .; D: .; V: TRBV7-8; J: TRBJ2-7; CDR3: CASSWRRGDEQYF; DNA: TGTGCCAGCAGCTGGAGAAGGGGGGACGAGCAGTACTTC
size: .; D: .; V: TRBV18; J: TRBJ2-5; CDR3: CASSPLPQETQYF; DNA: TGTGCCAGCTCACCCCTCCCTCAAGAGACCCAGTACTTC
size: .; D: .; V: TRBV4-1; J: TRBJ1-6; CDR3: CASSQQVDLNSPLHF; DNA: TGCGCCAGCAGCCAACAGGTGGATCTTAATTCACCCCTCCACTTT
size: .; D: TRBD1; V: TRBV4-2; J: TRBJ2-7; CDR3: CASSQEGTGNYEQYF; DNA: TGTGCCAGCAGCCAAGAAGGGACAGGGAACTACGAGCAGTACTTC
size: .; D: .; V: TRBV5-1; J: TRBJ2-1; CDR3: CASSLLPGSYNEQFF; DNA: TGCGCCAGCAGCTTGCTCCCCGGCTCCTACAATGAGCAGTTCTTC
size: .; D: TRBD2; V: TRBV5-1; J: TRBJ2-1; CDR3: CASSLSLAGGAFSYNEQFF; DNA: TGCGCCAGCAGCTTGTCGCTGGCGGGAGGGGCCTTCTCCTACAATGAGCAGTTCTTC
size: .; D: .; V: TRBV3-1/TRBV3-2; J: TRBJ2-7; CDR3: CASSQVSLSYEQYF; DNA: TGTGCCAGCAGCCAAGTTTCCTTATCCTACGAGCAGTACTTC
size: .; D: TRBD1; V: TRBV27; J: TRBJ2-7; CDR3: CASSLQGAGTYEQYF; DNA: TGTGCCAGCAGCTTACAGGGGGCCGGAACCTACGAGCAGTACTTC
size: .; D: .; V: TRBV11-3; J: TRBJ1-6; CDR3: CASSLEGNSPLHF; DNA: TGTGCCAGCAGCTTAGAAGGGAATTCACCCCTCCACTTT
size: .; D: .; V: TRBV5-1; J: TRBJ1-4; CDR3: CASRLGQFSTNEKLFF; DNA: TGCGCCAGCAGATTGGGTCAGTTCTCAACTAATGAAAAACTGTTTTTT
size: .; D: TRBD1; V: TRBV29-1; J: TRBJ1-2; CDR3: CSVGWGTVNYGYTF; DNA: TGCAGCGTCGGATGGGGGACAGTAAACTATGGCTACACCTTC
size: .; D: TRBD2; V: TRBV2; J: TRBJ2-7; CDR3: CASNRDSGRFYEQYF; DNA: TGTGCCAGCAACCGAGATAGCGGGAGGTTCTACGAGCAGTACTTC
size: .; D: .; V: TRBV7-2; J: TRBJ2-7; CDR3: CASSFPLTSYEQYF; DNA: TGTGCCAGCAGCTTCCCCCTCACCAGCTACGAGCAGTACTTC
size: .; D: .; V: TRBV7-9; J: TRBJ2-5; CDR3: CASSLLVREETQYF; DNA: TGTGCCAGCAGCTTACTAGTCAGGGAAGAGACCCAGTACTTC
size: .; D: .; V: TRBV7-9; J: TRBJ2-3; CDR3: CASSLSTDTQYF; DNA: TGTGCCAGCAGCTTAAGCACAGATACGCAGTATTTT